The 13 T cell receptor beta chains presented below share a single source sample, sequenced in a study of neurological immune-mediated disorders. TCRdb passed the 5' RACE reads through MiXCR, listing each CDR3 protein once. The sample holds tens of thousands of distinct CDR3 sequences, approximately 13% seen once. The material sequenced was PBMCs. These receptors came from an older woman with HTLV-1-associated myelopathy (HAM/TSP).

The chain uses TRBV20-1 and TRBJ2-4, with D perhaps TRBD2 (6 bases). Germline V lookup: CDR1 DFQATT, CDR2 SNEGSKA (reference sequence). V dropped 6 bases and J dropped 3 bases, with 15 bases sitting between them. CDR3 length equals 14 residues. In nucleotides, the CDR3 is TGCAGTGCCCCGCAGGGCGGGGTCAAAAACATTCAGTACTTC. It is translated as CSAPQGGVKNIQYF.

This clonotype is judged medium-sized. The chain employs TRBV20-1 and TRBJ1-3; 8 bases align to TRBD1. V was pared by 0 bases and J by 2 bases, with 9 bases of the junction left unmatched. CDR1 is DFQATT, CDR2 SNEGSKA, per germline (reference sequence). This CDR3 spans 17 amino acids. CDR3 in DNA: TGCAGTGCTAGAGATCGGAGGACAGGGTTAACTGGAAACACCATATATTTT. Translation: CSARDRRTGLTGNTIYF.

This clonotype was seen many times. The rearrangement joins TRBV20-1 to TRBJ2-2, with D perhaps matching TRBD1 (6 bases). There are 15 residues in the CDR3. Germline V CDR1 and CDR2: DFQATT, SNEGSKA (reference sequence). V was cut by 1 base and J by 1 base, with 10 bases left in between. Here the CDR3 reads CSARVAGVNTGELFF. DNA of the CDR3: TGCAGTGCTAGAGTGGCAGGGGTGAACACCGGGGAGCTGTTTTTT.

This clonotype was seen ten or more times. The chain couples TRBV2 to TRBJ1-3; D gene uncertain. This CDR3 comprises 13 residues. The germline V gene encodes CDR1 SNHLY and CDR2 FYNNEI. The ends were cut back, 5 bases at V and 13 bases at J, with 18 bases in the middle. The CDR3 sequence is CASSFYERQPIYF. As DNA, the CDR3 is TGTGCCAGCAGTTTTTACGAGAGACAACCAATATATTTT.

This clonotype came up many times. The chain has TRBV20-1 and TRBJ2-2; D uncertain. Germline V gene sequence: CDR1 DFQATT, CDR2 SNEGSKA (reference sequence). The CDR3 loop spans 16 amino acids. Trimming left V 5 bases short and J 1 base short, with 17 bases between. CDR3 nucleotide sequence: TGCAGTGCTCCCAAGCAATGGGCAGGGAACACCGGGGAGCTGTTTTTT. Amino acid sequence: CSAPKQWAGNTGELFF.

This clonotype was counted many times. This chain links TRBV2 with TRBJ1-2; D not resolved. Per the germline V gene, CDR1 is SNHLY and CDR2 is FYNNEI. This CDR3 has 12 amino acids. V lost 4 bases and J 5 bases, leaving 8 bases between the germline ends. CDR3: CASSGAPYGYTF. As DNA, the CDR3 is TGTGCCAGCAGTGGGGCACCTTATGGCTACACCTTC.

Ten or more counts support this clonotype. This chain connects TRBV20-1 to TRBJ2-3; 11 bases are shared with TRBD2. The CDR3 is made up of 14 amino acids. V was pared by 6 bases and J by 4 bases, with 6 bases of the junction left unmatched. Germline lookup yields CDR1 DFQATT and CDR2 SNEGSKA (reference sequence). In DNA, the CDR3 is TGCAGTGCCCTTAGCGGGGGGGCGGCAGATACGCAGTATTTT. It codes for CSALSGGAADTQYF.

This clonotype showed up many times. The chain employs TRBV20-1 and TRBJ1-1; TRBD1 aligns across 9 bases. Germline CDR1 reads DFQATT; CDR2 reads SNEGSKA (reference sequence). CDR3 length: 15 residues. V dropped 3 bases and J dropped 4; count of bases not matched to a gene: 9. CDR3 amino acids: CSARIGQGIGTEAFF. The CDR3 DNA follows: TGCAGTGCTAGGATTGGACAGGGGATCGGCACTGAAGCTTTCTTT.

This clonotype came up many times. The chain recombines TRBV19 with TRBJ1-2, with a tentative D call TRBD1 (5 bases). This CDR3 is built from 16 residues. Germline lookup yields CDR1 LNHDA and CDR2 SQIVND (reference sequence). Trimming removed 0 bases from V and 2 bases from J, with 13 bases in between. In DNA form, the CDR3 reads TGTGCCAGTAGTATAGATCTATCGAGACAGAACTATGGCTACACCTTC. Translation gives CASSIDLSRQNYGYTF.

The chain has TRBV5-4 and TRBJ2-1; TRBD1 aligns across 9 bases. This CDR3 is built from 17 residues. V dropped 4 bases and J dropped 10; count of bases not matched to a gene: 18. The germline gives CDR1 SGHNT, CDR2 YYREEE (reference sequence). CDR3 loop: CASSAGFGTGPLGEQFF. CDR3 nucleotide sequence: TGTGCCAGCAGCGCCGGATTCGGGACAGGGCCCCTCGGGGAGCAGTTCTTC.

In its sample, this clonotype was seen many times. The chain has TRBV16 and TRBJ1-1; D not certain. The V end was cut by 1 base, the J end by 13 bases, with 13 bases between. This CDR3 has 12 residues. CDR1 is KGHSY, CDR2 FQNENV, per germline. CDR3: CASSQYSEGSFF. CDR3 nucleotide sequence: TGTGCCAGCAGCCAATATTCAGAAGGGAGTTTCTTT.

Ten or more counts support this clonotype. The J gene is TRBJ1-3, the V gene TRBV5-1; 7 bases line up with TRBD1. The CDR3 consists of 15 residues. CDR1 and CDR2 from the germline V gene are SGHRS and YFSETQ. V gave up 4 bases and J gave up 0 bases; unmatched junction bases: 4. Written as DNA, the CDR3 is TGCGCCAGCAGCGAGACAGGGATCTCTGGAAACACCATATATTTT. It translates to CASSETGISGNTIYF.

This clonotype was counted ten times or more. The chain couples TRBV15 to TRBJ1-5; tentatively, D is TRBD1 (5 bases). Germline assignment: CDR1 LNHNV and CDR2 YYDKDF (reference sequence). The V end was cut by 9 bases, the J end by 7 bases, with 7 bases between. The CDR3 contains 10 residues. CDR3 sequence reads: CATGGQPQHF. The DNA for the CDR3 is TGTGCCACGGGGGGGCAGCCCCAGCATTTT.